Given below is one T cell receptor (beta chain) in context. Its antigen is undetermined. The sample originates from a study of lymphopenia after photon versus proton radiotherapy. Sequencing used immunoSEQ multiplex PCR; TCRdb keeps in-frame clones, though not all of them. This table has 25,000 to 40,000 clones, 84% appearing once. Broader study findings: Under photons, naive T cells and diversity fell while effector/memory populations rose. Survival link was tested only in deceased patients; proton benefit remains a possibility.

Germline CDR1 reads KGHSH; CDR2 reads LQKENI. After removal of 0 bases from V and 2 bases from J, the junction contained 15 bases not matched to a gene. CDR3 size: 19 residues. Sequencing was performed on peripheral blood, taken from a patient treated with proton-based radiotherapy. V gene TRBV18 combines with J gene TRBJ2-7; the match to TRBD1 covers 8 bases. The clonotype originates from a woman aged 70 to 79 with pancreatic cancer. In DNA, the CDR3 is TGTGCCAGCTCACCACCGGGACAGGCGTCCGGGACAACCCCCTACGAGCAGTACTTC. Encoded protein: CASSPPGQASGTTPYEQYF.